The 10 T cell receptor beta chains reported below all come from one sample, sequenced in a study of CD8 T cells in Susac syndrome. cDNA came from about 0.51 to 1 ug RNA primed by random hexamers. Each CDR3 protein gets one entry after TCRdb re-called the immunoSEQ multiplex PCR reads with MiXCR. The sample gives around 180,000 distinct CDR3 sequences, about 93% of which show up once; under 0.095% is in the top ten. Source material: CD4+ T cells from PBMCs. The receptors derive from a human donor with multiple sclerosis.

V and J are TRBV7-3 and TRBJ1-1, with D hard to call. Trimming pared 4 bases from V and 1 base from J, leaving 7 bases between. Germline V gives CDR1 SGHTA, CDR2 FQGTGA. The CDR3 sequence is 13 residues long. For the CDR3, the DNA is TGTGCCAGCAGCTCGGACGGGAACACTGAAGCTTTCTTT. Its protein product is CASSSDGNTEAFF.

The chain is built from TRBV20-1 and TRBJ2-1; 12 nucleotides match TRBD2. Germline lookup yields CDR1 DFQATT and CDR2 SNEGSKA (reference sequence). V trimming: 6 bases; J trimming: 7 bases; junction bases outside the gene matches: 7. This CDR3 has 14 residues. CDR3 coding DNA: TGCAGTGCCCCGACTAGCGGGAGAAGGAATGAGCAGTTCTTC. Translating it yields CSAPTSGRRNEQFF.

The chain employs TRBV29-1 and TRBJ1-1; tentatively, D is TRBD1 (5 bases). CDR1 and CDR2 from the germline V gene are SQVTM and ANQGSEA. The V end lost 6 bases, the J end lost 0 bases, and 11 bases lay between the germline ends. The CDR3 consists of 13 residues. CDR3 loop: CSVQQEMNTEAFF. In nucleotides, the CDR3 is TGCAGCGTACAACAGGAGATGAACACTGAAGCTTTCTTT.

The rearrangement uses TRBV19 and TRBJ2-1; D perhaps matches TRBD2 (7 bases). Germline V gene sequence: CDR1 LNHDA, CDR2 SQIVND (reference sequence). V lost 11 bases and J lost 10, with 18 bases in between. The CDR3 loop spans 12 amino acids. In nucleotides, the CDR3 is TGTGCCTCCCTCGCGGGAGACAGGGAGCAGTTCTTC. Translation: CASLAGDREQFF. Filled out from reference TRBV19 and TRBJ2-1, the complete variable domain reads DGGITQSPKYLFRKEGQNVTLSCEQNLNHDAMYWYRQDPGQGLRLIYYSQIVNDFQKGDIAEGYSVSREKKESFPLTVTSAQKNPTAFYLCASLAGDREQFFGPGTRLTVL.

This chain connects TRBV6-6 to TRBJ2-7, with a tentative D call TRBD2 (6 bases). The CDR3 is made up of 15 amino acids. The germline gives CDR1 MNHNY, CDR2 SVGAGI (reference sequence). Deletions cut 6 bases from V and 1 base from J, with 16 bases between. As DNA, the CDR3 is TGTGCCAGCAGGGATGGGACTGAAACATCCTACGAGCAGTACTTC. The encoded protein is CASRDGTETSYEQYF.

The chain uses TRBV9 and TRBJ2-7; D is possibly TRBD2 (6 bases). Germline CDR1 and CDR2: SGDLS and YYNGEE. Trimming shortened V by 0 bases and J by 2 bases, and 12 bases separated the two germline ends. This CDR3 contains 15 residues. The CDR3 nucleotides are TGTGCCAGCAGCGTAGACGGGGGTTCAACCTACGAGCAGTACTTC. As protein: CASSVDGGSTYEQYF.

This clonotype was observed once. The CDR3 DNA reads TGTGCCAGCAGGCGATTGCTGAACACCGGGGAGCTGTTTTTT. Amino acids: CASRRLLNTGELFF. The chain carries TRBV19 and TRBJ2-2; D remains unclear. The CDR3 is 14 residues long. Germline V CDR1 and CDR2: LNHDA, SQIVND (reference sequence). The V end was cut by 9 bases, the J end by 1 base, with 12 bases between.

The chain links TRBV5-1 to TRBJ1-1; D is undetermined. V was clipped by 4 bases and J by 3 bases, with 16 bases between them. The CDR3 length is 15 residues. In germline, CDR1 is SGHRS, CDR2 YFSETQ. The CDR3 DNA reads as TGCGCCAGCAGCCCGGGGAGCGGGTTTGACACTGAAGCTTTCTTT. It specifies CASSPGSGFDTEAFF.

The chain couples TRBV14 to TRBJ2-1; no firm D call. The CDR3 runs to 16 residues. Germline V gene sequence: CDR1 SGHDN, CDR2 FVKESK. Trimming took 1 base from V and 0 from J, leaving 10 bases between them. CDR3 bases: TGTGCCAGCAGCCAAGTTTCACTACTCTCCTACAATGAGCAGTTCTTC. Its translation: CASSQVSLLSYNEQFF.

The CDR3 DNA reads as TGCGCCAGCAGCCCCGGGGGACAGGGGTCCAACATTCAGTACTTC. This translates into CASSPGGQGSNIQYF. The chain is built from TRBV5-1 and TRBJ2-4; 10 bases align to TRBD1. The junction had 8 bases not matched to a gene; V was cut back by 4 bases and J by 7 bases. The CDR3 consists of 15 residues. CDR1 SGHRS and CDR2 YFSETQ come from the germline V gene.